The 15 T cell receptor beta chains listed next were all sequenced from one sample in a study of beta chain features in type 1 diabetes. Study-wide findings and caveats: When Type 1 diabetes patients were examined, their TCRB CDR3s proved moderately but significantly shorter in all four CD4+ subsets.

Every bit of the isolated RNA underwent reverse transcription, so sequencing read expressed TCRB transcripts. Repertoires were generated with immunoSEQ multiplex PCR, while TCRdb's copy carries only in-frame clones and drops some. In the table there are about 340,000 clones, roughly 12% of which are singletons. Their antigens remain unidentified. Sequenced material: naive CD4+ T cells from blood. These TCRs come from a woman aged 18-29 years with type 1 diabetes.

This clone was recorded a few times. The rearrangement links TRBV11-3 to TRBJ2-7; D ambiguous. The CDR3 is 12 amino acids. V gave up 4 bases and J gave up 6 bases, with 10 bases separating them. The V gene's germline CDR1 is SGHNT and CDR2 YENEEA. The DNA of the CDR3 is TGTGCCAGCAGCTCGTCCGGGTCCGAGCAGTACGTC. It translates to CASSSSGSEQYV.

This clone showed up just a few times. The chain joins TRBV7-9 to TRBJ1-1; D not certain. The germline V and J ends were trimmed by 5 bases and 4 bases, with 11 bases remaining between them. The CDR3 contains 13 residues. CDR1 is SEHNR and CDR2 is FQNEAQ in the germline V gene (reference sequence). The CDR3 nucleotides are TGTGCCAGCAGCCCCGGCGGAGCCACTGAAGCTTTCTTT. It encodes CASSPGGATEAFF. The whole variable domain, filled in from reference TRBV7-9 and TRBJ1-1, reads DTGVSQNPRHKITKRGQNVTFRCDPISEHNRLYWYRQTLGQGPEFLTYFQNEAQLEKSRLLSDRFSAERPKGSFSTLEIQRTEQGDSAMYLCASSPGGATEAFFGQGTRLTVV.

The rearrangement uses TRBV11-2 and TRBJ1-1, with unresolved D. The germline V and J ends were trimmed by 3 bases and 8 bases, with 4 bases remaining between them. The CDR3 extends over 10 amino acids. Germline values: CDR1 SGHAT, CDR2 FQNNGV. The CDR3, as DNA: TGTGCCAGCAGCTTTAGAGAAGCTTTCTTT. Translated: CASSFREAFF. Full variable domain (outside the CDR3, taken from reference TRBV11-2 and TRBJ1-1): EAGVAQSPRYKIIEKRQSVAFWCNPISGHATLYWYQQILGQGPKLLIQFQNNGVVDDSQLPKDRFSAERLKGVDSTLKIQPAKLEDSAVYLCASSFREAFFGQGTRLTVV.

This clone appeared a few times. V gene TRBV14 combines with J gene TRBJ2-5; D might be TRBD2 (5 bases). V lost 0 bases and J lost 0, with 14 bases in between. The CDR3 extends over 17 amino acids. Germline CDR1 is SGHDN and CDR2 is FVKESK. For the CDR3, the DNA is TGTGCCAGCAGCCAAGATTTCTCCGGAGGTTACCAAGAGACCCAGTACTTC. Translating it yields CASSQDFSGGYQETQYF.

This CDR3 reads CSVPGLARNEQFF. In DNA form, the CDR3 reads TGCAGCGTTCCGGGACTAGCAAGGAATGAGCAGTTCTTC. This chain links TRBV29-1 with TRBJ2-1; 9 bases line up with TRBD2. The length of the CDR3 is 13 residues. The germline V gene has CDR1 SQVTM and CDR2 ANQGSEA. The junction had 6 bases not matched to a gene; V was cut back by 5 bases and J by 7 bases.

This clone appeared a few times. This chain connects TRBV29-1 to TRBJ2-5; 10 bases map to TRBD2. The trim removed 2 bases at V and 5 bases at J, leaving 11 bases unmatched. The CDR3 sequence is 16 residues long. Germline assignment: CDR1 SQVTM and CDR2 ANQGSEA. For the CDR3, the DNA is TGCAGCGTTGAAAGGGAGCGGGAGGGCTCCCGGGAGACCCAGTACTTC. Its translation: CSVEREREGSRETQYF.

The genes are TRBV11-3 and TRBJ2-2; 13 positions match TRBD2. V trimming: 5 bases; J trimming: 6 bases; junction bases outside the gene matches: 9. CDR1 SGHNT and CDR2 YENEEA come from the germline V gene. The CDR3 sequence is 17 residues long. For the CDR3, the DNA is TGTGCCAGCAGCATACTAGCGGGAGGGCCCACGGCCGGGGAGCTGTTTTTT. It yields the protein CASSILAGGPTAGELFF.

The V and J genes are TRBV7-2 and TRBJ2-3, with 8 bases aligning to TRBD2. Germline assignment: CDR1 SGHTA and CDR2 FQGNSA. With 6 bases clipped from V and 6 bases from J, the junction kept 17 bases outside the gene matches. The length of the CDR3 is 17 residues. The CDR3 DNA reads TGTGCCAGCAGACGCACCGGGACTATCCCTAGCGGGGATACGCAGTATTTT. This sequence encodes CASRRTGTIPSGDTQYF.

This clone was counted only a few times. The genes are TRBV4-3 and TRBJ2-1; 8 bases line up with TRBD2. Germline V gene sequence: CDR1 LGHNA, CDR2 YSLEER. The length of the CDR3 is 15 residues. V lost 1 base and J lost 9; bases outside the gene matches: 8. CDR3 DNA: TGCGCCAGCAGCCAAGCTCGGGGGGGATCTAGTGAGCAGTTCTTC. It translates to CASSQARGGSSEQFF.

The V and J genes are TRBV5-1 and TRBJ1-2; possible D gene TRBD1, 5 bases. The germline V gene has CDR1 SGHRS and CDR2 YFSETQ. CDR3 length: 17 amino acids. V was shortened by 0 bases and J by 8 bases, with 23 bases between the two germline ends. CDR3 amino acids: CASSLGLAGLYMWGYTF. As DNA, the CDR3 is TGCGCCAGCAGCTTGGGTTTGGCAGGGCTCTATATGTGGGGCTACACCTTC.

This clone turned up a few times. DNA of the CDR3: TGCGCCAGCAGCTTGTCTGGCGGGCCGACCTACGAGCAGTACTTC. It specifies CASSLSGGPTYEQYF. V is TRBV5-1 and J is TRBJ2-7, with TRBD2 as a possible D gene (5 bases). CDR1 and CDR2 from the germline V gene are SGHRS and YFSETQ. This CDR3 has 15 amino acids. The V and J ends lost 1 base and 2 bases respectively, with 13 bases between them. The complete variable domain, with remaining parts taken from reference TRBV5-1 and TRBJ2-7, reads KAGVTQTPRYLIKTRGQQVTLSCSPISGHRSVSWYQQTPGQGLQFLFEYFSETQRNKGNFPGRFSGRQFSNSRSEMNVSTLELGDSALYLCASSLSGGPTYEQYFGPGTRLTVT.

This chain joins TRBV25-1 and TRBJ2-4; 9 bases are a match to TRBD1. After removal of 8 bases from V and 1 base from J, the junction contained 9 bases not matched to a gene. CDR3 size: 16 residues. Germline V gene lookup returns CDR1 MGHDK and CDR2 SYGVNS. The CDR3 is CASGEDRGFAKNIQYF. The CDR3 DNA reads TGTGCCAGCGGCGAGGACAGGGGCTTTGCCAAAAACATTCAGTACTTC.

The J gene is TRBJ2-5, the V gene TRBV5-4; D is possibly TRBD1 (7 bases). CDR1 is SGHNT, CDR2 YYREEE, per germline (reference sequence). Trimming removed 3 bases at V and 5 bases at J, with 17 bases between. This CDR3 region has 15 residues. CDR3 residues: CASSSEGAARETQYF. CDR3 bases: TGTGCCAGCAGCTCGGAGGGGGCAGCGCGGGAGACCCAGTACTTC.

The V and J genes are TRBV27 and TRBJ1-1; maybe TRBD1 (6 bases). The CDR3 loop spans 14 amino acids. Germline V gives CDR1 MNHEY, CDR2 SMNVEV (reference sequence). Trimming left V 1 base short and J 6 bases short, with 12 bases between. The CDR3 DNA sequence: TGTGCCAGCAGTTTATATACAGGGACCCCTGAAGCTTTCTTT. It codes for CASSLYTGTPEAFF.

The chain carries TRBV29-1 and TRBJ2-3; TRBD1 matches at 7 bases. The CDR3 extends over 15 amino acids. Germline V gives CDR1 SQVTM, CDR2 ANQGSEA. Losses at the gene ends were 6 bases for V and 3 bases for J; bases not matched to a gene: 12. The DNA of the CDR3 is TGCAGCGTCGGTCGGTACAGGGGAAAAACAGATACGCAGTATTTT. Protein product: CSVGRYRGKTDTQYF.